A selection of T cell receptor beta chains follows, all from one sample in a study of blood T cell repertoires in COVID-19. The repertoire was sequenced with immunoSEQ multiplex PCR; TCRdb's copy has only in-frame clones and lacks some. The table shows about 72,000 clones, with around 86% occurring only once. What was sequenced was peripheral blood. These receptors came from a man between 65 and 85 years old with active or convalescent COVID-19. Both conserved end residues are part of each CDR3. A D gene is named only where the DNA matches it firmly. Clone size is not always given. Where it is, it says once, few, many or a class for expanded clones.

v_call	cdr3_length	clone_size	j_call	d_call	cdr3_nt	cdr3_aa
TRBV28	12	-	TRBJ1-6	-	TGTGCCAATTCGGGGGGGAATTCACCCCTCCACTTT	CANSGGNSPLHF
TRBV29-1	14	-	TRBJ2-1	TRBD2	TGCAGCGTTCAGCAGGCTAGCGGGAGTTATGAGCAGTTCTTC	CSVQQASGSYEQFF
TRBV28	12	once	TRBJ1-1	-	TGTGCCAGCAGATCGGGACATCCAGAAGCTTTCTTT	CASRSGHPEAFF
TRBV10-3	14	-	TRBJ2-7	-	TGTGCCATCAGTGAGTCGGACAGCTCCTACGAGCAGTACTTC	CAISESDSSYEQYF
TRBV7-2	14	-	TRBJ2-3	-	TGTGCCAGCAGGGGGGGCGGGAGTGCAGATACGCAGTATTTT	CASRGGGSADTQYF
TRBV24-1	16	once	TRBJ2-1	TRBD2	TGTGCCACCAGTGATTTGGCGGGAGGACCCTACAATGAGCAGTTCTTC	CATSDLAGGPYNEQFF
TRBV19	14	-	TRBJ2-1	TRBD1	TGTGCCAGTAGTTCGACAGGGGGTTACAATGAGCAGTTCTTC	CASSSTGGYNEQFF
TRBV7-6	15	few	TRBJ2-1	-	TGTGCCAGCAGCTGGGAGACAGGATCCTACAATGAGCAGTTCTTC	CASSWETGSYNEQFF
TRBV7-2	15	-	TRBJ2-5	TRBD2	TGTGCCAGCAGCTCGGGGGGGCAGGGTCTGGGGACCCAGTACTTC	CASSSGGQGLGTQYF
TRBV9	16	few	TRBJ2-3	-	TGTGCCAGCAGCGTAGTTGGCGGGACCAGCACAGATACGCAGTATTTT	CASSVVGGTSTDTQYF
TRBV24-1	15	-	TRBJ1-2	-	TGTGCCACCAGTGATCCCGGGACTGGCAACTATGGCTACACCTTC	CATSDPGTGNYGYTF
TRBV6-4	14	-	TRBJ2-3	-	TGTGCCAGCAGTGACTTACTGGGGGGAGATACGCAGTATTTT	CASSDLLGGDTQYF
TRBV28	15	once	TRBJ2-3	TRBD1	TGTGCCAGCACCCCAGGGGGTTTGGGCACAGATACGCAGTATTTT	CASTPGGLGTDTQYF
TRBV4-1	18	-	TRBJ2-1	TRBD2	TGCGCCAGCAGTAGACTAGCGGGAGGGGTGAGCTCCTACAATGAGCAGTTCTTC	CASSRLAGGVSSYNEQFF
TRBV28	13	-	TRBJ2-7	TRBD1	TGTGCCAGCAGGAGGACAGGTTCCGTCGAGCAGTACTTC	CASRRTGSVEQYF
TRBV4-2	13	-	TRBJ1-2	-	TGTGCCAGCAGCCAAGATACAGTCTATGGCTACACCTTC	CASSQDTVYGYTF
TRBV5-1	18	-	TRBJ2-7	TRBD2	TGCGCCAGCAGCTTGCTGACTAGCGGGAGGGCCCGGGGCTACGAGCAGTACTTC	CASSLLTSGRARGYEQYF